The clone carrying this T cell receptor beta chain was found a few times. What it binds is not known. V was shortened by 0 bases and J by 6 bases, with 10 bases between the two germline ends. CDR3 length: 14 amino acids. Germline V gene lookup returns CDR1 LNHDA and CDR2 SQIVND (reference sequence). The record originates from a study of identical twins. One entry per CDR3 protein, called by TCRdb with MiXCR from the 5' RACE reads. Of about 470,000 distinct CDR3 sequences in the sample, about 24% were seen once. Study observations and caveats: A cross-sectional statistical analysis, not follow-up of the same donors, supported the conclusions.

The same data also went into a second study, on T cells expressing NK-cell markers. From that paper: The contribution of dominant NKG2C+ clonotypes to CD8+ T cells in a handful of donors was roughly 1.0-7.5%.

Sequencing input: CD4+ T cells sorted from blood. The receptor's source is a woman under 30 in good health. This chain connects TRBV19 to TRBJ2-3; possibly TRBD2 for D (6 bases). In DNA, the CDR3 is TGTGCCAGTAGTATAGAGGGAGGTGCGGATACGCAGTATTTT. Its protein is CASSIEGGADTQYF. The whole variable domain, filled in from reference TRBV19 and TRBJ2-3, reads DGGITQSPKYLFRKEGQNVTLSCEQNLNHDAMYWYRQDPGQGLRLIYYSQIVNDFQKGDIAEGYSVSREKKESFPLTVTSAQKNPTAFYLCASSIEGGADTQYFGPGTRLTVL.